A single sample gave rise to the 4 T cell receptor beta chains below, sequenced in a study of blood T cell repertoires in COVID-19. The assay was immunoSEQ multiplex PCR, and TCRdb's table has in-frame clones only and misses some. This sample carries 60,000 or so clones, under 85% of them seen once, and the ten largest clones take approximately 3.5%. The sample taken for sequencing was peripheral blood. The origin of the receptors is a woman at least 80 years old with acute or convalescent COVID-19.

This sequence joins TRBV7-9 and TRBJ2-2, with 7 bases identical to TRBD1. Trimming at V came to 11 bases and at J to 0 bases, leaving 3 bases not matched to a gene. Germline V gene sequence: CDR1 SEHNR, CDR2 FQNEAQ (reference sequence). This CDR3 contains 13 residues. The CDR3 nucleotides are TGTGCCCGCCAGGGGGCGAACACCGGGGAGCTGTTTTTT. This sequence encodes CARQGANTGELFF.

This sequence joins TRBV7-2 and TRBJ2-7; the D gene is possibly TRBD2 (6 bases). CDR1 and CDR2 from the germline V gene are SGHTA and FQGNSA. Trimming left V 5 bases short and J 4 bases short, with 15 bases between. The CDR3 is 14 residues long. Here the CDR3 DNA reads TGTGCCAGCAGCCCCACCGGGAGAGGGTACGAGCAGTACTTC. Translated, it gives CASSPTGRGYEQYF.

V and J are TRBV14 and TRBJ2-7; TRBD1 agrees at 7 bases. The CDR3 length is 20 residues. Germline loops: CDR1 SGHDN, CDR2 FVKESK. V shed 1 base, J shed 0 bases, and the junction held 18 bases outside the gene matches. CDR3 nucleotides: TGTGCCAGCAGCCAAGTATCGGAGATGTGGGGGACAGAGAGCTCCTACGAGCAGTACTTC. As protein: CASSQVSEMWGTESSYEQYF.

The V call is TRBV6-5, the J call TRBJ1-2; 7 bases align to TRBD1. This CDR3 has 14 residues. CDR1 is MNHEY and CDR2 is SVGAGI in the germline V gene. The V and J ends lost 6 bases and 3 bases, in that order; junction bases with no gene match: 7. The CDR3, as DNA: TGTGCCAGCAGCCGACAGGGTTGGGACTATGGCTACACCTTC. Translating it yields CASSRQGWDYGYTF.